This is a list of T cell receptor beta chains from one sample in a study of blood T cell repertoires in COVID-19. Assay: immunoSEQ multiplex PCR; the TCRdb copy retains only in-frame clones and omits some. In the table there are fewer than 80,000 clones, about four fifths of which are singletons. The sequenced sample consisted of peripheral blood. All receptors derive from a human donor in a cohort sampled during active COVID-19. Each CDR3 is given with its conserved first and last residue. Each record gives: J gene, D gene, V gene, clone size, CDR3 protein, CDR3 DNA. The D gene is left open where the match is weak. Size values are once, few and many counts, or a class for expanded clones, and some rows have none.

j_gene: TRBJ2-3
d_gene: NA
v_gene: TRBV7-9
abundance: NA
CDR3aa: CASSFEGAGGGDTQYF
CDR3nt: TGTGCCAGCAGCTTCGAGGGAGCGGGTGGCGGGGATACGCAGTATTTT

j_gene: TRBJ2-1
d_gene: TRBD2
v_gene: TRBV30
abundance: NA
CDR3aa: CAWSVPVVAGAREQFF
CDR3nt: TGTGCCTGGAGTGTCCCCGTGGTAGCGGGAGCTCGGGAGCAGTTCTTC

j_gene: TRBJ2-7
d_gene: TRBD1
v_gene: TRBV7-2
abundance: NA
CDR3aa: CASSWGQGYGEQYF
CDR3nt: TGTGCCAGCAGCTGGGGACAGGGTTATGGCGAGCAGTACTTC

j_gene: TRBJ2-1
d_gene: NA
v_gene: TRBV20-1
abundance: NA
CDR3aa: CSARRGEQFF
CDR3nt: TGCAGTGCACGGCGGGGTGAGCAGTTCTTC

j_gene: TRBJ1-2
d_gene: TRBD1
v_gene: TRBV5-5
abundance: NA
CDR3aa: CASRPDRGGYGYTF
CDR3nt: TGTGCCAGCAGACCCGACAGGGGAGGTTATGGCTACACCTTC

j_gene: TRBJ2-7
d_gene: NA
v_gene: TRBV27
abundance: NA
CDR3aa: CASRKSGSYEQYF
CDR3nt: TGTGCCAGCAGGAAATCGGGCTCCTACGAGCAGTACTTC

j_gene: TRBJ2-1
d_gene: TRBD1
v_gene: TRBV6-2/TRBV6-3
abundance: once
CDR3aa: CASSYSGRGNINEQFF
CDR3nt: TGTGCCAGCAGTTACTCTGGCAGGGGGAACATCAATGAGCAGTTCTTC

j_gene: TRBJ2-7
d_gene: NA
v_gene: TRBV5-1
abundance: NA
CDR3aa: CASSSPPLPSAVQYF
CDR3nt: TGCGCCAGCAGCTCCCCGCCACTACCTTCGGCGGTGCAGTACTTC

j_gene: TRBJ2-7
d_gene: TRBD2
v_gene: TRBV5-1
abundance: once
CDR3aa: CASSAGTSGALYEQYF
CDR3nt: TGCGCCAGCAGCGCGGGGACTAGCGGGGCCCTCTACGAGCAGTACTTC

j_gene: TRBJ2-1
d_gene: NA
v_gene: TRBV18
abundance: NA
CDR3aa: CASSPNGNEQFF
CDR3nt: TGTGCCAGCTCACCAAACGGGAATGAGCAGTTCTTC

j_gene: TRBJ2-1
d_gene: TRBD2
v_gene: TRBV19
abundance: NA
CDR3aa: CASSRRTGTSGLNEQFF
CDR3nt: TGTGCCAGTAGTAGACGCACCGGGACTAGCGGGTTAAATGAGCAGTTCTTC